This T cell receptor beta chain was captured by sequencing in a study of blood T cell repertoires in COVID-19. Overall study context: Material from acute and convalescent COVID-19 was sourced from the United States, Italy and Spain.

Per the study methods: Reference gene primer amplification in the assay estimated nucleated cell counts. The protocol was immunoSEQ multiplex PCR, while the TCRdb copy is restricted to in-frame clones and leaves out a portion. V and J calls plus clone size are reproduced from that table; the DNA served to infer D and trimming. The data contain approximately 70,000 clones, over 80% of them singletons. Germline V gene data show CDR1 as SEHNR and CDR2 as FQNEAQ (reference sequence). J gave up 4 bases and V 5 bases, and 3 bases lay outside the gene matches. CDR3 length: 14 amino acids. In its sample, this clone was seen once.

The chain combines TRBV7-9 with TRBJ2-3; 10 bases are a match to TRBD1. Input material: peripheral blood. This TCR was sampled from a woman between 50 and 59 years old with acute or convalescent COVID-19. The DNA of the CDR3 is TGTGCCAGCAGCCCAGGACAGGGGGCAGATACGCAGTATTTT. As protein: CASSPGQGADTQYF.